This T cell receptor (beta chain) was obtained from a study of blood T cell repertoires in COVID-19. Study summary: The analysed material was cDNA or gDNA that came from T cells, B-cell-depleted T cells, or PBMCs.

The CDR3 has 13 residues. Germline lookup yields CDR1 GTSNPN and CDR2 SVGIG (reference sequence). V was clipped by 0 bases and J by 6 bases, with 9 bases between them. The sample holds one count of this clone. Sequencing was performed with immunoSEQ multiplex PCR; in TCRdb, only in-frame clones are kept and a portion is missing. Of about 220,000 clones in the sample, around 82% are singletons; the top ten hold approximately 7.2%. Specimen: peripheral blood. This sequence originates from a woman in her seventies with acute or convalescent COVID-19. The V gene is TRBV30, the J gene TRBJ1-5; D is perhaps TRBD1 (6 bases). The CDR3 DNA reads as TGTGCCTGGAGTGTACAGGGTCTTCAGCCCCAGCATTTT. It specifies CAWSVQGLQPQHF.